This T cell receptor (beta chain) was obtained from a study of blood T cell repertoires in COVID-19. Study-level background: Acute-phase and convalescent COVID-19 samples originated in the United States, Italy and Spain. The cDNA or gDNA used as material had been derived from T cells, B-cell-depleted T cells, or PBMCs.

Here immunoSEQ multiplex PCR was the method, and the copy in TCRdb shows in-frame clones only, minus some. The sample lists some 530,000 clones; approximately 83% were seen once. Germline V gives CDR1 SGDLS, CDR2 YYNGEE. With V trimmed by 0 bases and J by 7 bases, 12 bases remained unmatched. This CDR3 spans 16 amino acids. V and J are TRBV9 and TRBJ2-7; 8 nucleotides agree with TRBD1. This clonotype was sampled from a human donor in a cohort sampled during active COVID-19. Sequenced material: peripheral blood. CDR3 DNA sequence: TGTGCCAGCAGCGTAGACAGGGACAGGCCCGGAATGGAGCAGTACTTC. This translates into CASSVDRDRPGMEQYF.